These T cell receptor beta chains were read from a single sample in a study of blood T cell repertoires in COVID-19. Clones were read by immunoSEQ multiplex PCR, and TCRdb kept only the in-frame ones, dropping some. The sample lists around 140,000 clones, approximately 88% seen once, with roughly 1.5% in the top ten. The sequencing sample was made of peripheral blood. These receptors all stem from a woman aged 45 to 65 with acute or convalescent COVID-19. Each CDR3 is given with its conserved first and last residue. The D gene is left open where the match is weak. Part of the rows lack a size; the others show once, few, many or a class for expanded clones.

v_call,clone_size,d_call,j_call,cdr3_nt,cdr3_aa
TRBV18,.,TRBD1,TRBJ1-1,TGTGCCAGCTCACTACAGGGGGCGTCTGAAGCTTTCTTT,CASSLQGASEAFF
TRBV27,.,TRBD2,TRBJ2-1,TGTGCCAGCAGTTCACTCAAACTAGCGGGGGAAAACAATGAGCAGTTCTTC,CASSSLKLAGENNEQFF
TRBV3-1/TRBV3-2,.,.,TRBJ2-5,TGTGCCAGCAGCCAAAGTCAGGGAATGGATGGGGAGACCCAGTACTTC,CASSQSQGMDGETQYF
TRBV6-5,.,TRBD1,TRBJ1-1,TGTGCCAGCAGTTCCGGGGACAGCTTTACGAACACTGAAGCTTTCTTT,CASSSGDSFTNTEAFF
TRBV18,.,TRBD1,TRBJ2-2,TGTGCCAGCTCACCAATAGAAGCCGGGACAGGGGGCTCCGGGGAGCTGTTTTTT,CASSPIEAGTGGSGELFF
TRBV5-4,.,TRBD2,TRBJ2-2,TGTGCCAGCAGCCCCGGACTAGTCCCCGGGGAGCTGTTTTTT,CASSPGLVPGELFF
TRBV11-2,.,.,TRBJ1-2,TGTGCCAGCAGCTCCCATCTCGCAGCTAACTATGGCTACACCTTC,CASSSHLAANYGYTF
TRBV19,.,TRBD1,TRBJ1-5,TGTGCCAGTAGTATAGGACAGGGGGGTCAGCCCCAGCATTTT,CASSIGQGGQPQHF
TRBV19,.,TRBD1,TRBJ1-2,TGTGCCAGTAGTATCCTTACGGGACAGGGAATCGATAACTATGGCTACACCTTC,CASSILTGQGIDNYGYTF
TRBV19,.,.,TRBJ1-4,TGTGCCAGTAGTTCGGACTATGGAGAGGTGATGGTTAAACTGTTTTTT,CASSSDYGEVMVKLFF
TRBV6-2/TRBV6-3,once,.,TRBJ2-3,TGTGCCAGCAGTTACGGACAGCCCCGCACAGATACGCAGTATTTT,CASSYGQPRTDTQYF
TRBV2,.,.,TRBJ2-4,TGTGCCAGCAGCCCTGGTGTTGGGTCCCGGGACATTCAGTACTTC,CASSPGVGSRDIQYF
TRBV7-2,.,TRBD2,TRBJ2-3,TGTGCCAGCAGCTCAGGACTAGACACAGATACGCAGTATTTT,CASSSGLDTDTQYF
TRBV18,few,TRBD1,TRBJ2-7,TGTGCCAGCTCTGGGGGACAGAGCTCCTACGAGCAGTACTTC,CASSGGQSSYEQYF
TRBV27,.,.,TRBJ1-5,TGTGCCAGCAGTTGGGGGGGCGAGAATCAGCCCCAGCATTTT,CASSWGGENQPQHF
TRBV18,few,.,TRBJ1-1,TGTGCCAGCTCACCTGGGGGGAGGAACACTGAAGCTTTCTTT,CASSPGGRNTEAFF
TRBV28,.,.,TRBJ2-5,TGTGCCAGCAGTACCCCAAACAGGATTACCCAGTACTTC,CASSTPNRITQYF
TRBV3-1/TRBV3-2,.,.,TRBJ1-2,TGTGCCAGCAGCCCTCTCGGGGGGGCCTATGGCTACACCTTC,CASSPLGGAYGYTF
TRBV19,.,TRBD2,TRBJ2-5,TGTGCCAGTAGTATAGGTGGGGGGGAGGAGACCCAGTACTTC,CASSIGGGEETQYF
TRBV12-3/TRBV12-4,.,.,TRBJ2-7,TGTGCCAGCACCGCCGGACCTAGAGGGGAGCAGTACTTC,CASTAGPRGEQYF
TRBV21-1,.,.,TRBJ2-3,TGTGCCAGCAGCTTTGGACTTCTTAGCACAGATACGCAGTATTTT,CASSFGLLSTDTQYF
TRBV5-1,.,.,TRBJ2-5,TGCGCCAGCAGCTTGTGGAGGGATCAAGAGACCCAGTACTTC,CASSLWRDQETQYF
TRBV7-3,.,.,TRBJ2-2,TGTGCCAGCAGGACAGGACCAACGGGCACCGGGGAGCTGTTTTTT,CASRTGPTGTGELFF
TRBV6-1,few,TRBD1,TRBJ2-7,TGTGCCAGCAGTGATACGGTAGACAGGGTGGTCGGCGAGCAGTACTTC,CASSDTVDRVVGEQYF
TRBV7-9,.,.,TRBJ1-5,TGTGCCAGCAGCTCACAGGGTGGGGATCAGCCCCAGCATTTT,CASSSQGGDQPQHF
TRBV4-1,few,.,TRBJ1-2,TGCGCCAGCAGCCAAGAGGGCGGCTACACCTTC,CASSQEGGYTF
TRBV7-9,.,TRBD1,TRBJ1-1,TGTGCCAGCAGCCCGAAAGGACAGGGAGGCGGCACTGAAGCTTTCTTT,CASSPKGQGGGTEAFF
TRBV7-9,.,TRBD1,TRBJ2-2,TGTGCCAGCAGCTTAGAGGGGACAGGGAGCACCGGGGAGCTGTTTTTT,CASSLEGTGSTGELFF
TRBV24-1,.,TRBD2,TRBJ2-1,TGTGCCACCAGTGGTGGGGTAGCGGGGGGCCTAACCAATGAGCAGTTCTTC,CATSGGVAGGLTNEQFF
TRBV7-9,.,TRBD1,TRBJ1-2,TGTGCCAGCAGCTCGGCAAACAGGGGCTATGGCTACACCTTC,CASSSANRGYGYTF
TRBV7-3,.,TRBD1,TRBJ2-5,TGTGCCAGCAGCCCTACCGGGACAGGGAGGGAGACCCAGTACTTC,CASSPTGTGRETQYF
TRBV10-3,.,TRBD1,TRBJ1-5,TGTGCCATCAGCGAAAGAGACAGGGCTAGTCAGCCCCAGCATTTT,CAISERDRASQPQHF
TRBV6-5,.,TRBD2,TRBJ2-1,TGTGCCAGCAGGCGGGGGACCTACAATGAGCAGTTCTTC,CASRRGTYNEQFF